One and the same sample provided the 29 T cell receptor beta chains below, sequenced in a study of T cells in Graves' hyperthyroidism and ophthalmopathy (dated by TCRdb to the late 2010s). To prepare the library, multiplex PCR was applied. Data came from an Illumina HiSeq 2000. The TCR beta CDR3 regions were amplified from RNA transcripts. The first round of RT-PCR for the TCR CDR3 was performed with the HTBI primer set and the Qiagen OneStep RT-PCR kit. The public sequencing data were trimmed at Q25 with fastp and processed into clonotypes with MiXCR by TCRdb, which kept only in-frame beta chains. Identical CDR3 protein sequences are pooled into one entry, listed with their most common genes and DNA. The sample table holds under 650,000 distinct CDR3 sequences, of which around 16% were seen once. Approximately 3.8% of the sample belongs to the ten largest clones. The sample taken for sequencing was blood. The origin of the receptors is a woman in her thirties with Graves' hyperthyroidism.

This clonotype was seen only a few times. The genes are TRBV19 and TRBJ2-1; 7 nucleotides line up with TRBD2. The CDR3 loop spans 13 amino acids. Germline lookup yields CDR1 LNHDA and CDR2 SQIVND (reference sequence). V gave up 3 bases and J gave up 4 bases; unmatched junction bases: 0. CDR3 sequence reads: CASSMGGYNEQFF. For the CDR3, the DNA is TGTGCCAGTAGTATGGGAGGGTACAATGAGCAGTTCTTC.

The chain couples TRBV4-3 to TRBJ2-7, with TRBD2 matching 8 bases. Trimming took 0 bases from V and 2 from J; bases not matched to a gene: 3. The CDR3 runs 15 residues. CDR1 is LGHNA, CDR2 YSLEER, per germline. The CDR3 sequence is CASSQDPGGPYEQYF. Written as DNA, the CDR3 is TGCGCCAGCAGCCAAGATCCGGGAGGGCCCTACGAGCAGTACTTC.

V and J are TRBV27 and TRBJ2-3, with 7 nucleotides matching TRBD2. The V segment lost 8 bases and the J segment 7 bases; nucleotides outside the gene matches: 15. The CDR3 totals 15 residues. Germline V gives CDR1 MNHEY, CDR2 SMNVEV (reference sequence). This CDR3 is CASLLFAGEGHTQYF. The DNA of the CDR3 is TGTGCCAGCCTACTTTTTGCGGGAGAGGGGCATACGCAGTATTTT.

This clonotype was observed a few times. The CDR3 DNA reads as TGCAGTGCTAGAGATCAGGGACAGGGGATGAGGGAGACCCAGTACTTC. It yields the protein CSARDQGQGMRETQYF. The chain links TRBV20-1 to TRBJ2-5, with TRBD1 matching 10 bases. The germline gives CDR1 DFQATT, CDR2 SNEGSKA (reference sequence). There are 16 residues in the CDR3. After removal of 0 bases from V and 5 bases from J, the junction contained 9 bases not matched to a gene.

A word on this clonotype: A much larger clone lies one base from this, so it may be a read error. As DNA, the CDR3 is TGTGGCAGCAGAGTTGTGGGAGAAGCGGATACGCAGTATTTT. Its translation is CGSRVVGEADTQYF. The chain is built from TRBV6-2 or TRBV6-3 and TRBJ2-3; D may be TRBD2 (5 bases). The germline CDR1 and CDR2 sequences are MNHEY and SVGEGT. The CDR3 contains 14 residues.

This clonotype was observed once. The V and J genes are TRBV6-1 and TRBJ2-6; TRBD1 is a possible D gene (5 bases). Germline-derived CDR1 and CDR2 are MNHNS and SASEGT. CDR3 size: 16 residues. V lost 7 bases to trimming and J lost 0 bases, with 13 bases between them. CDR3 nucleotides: TGTGCCAGCACCACAGGAAAGGACTCTGGGGCCAACGTCCTGACTTTC. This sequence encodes CASTTGKDSGANVLTF.

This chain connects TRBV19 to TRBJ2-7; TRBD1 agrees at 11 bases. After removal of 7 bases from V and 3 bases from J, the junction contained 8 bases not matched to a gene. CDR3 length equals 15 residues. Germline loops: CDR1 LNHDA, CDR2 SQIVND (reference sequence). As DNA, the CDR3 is TGTGCCAGTACCTTAGGACAGGGGGCCGTCTACGAGCAGTACTTC. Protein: CASTLGQGAVYEQYF. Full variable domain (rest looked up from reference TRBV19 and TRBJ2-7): DGGITQSPKYLFRKEGQNVTLSCEQNLNHDAMYWYRQDPGQGLRLIYYSQIVNDFQKGDIAEGYSVSREKKESFPLTVTSAQKNPTAFYLCASTLGQGAVYEQYFGPGTRLTVT.

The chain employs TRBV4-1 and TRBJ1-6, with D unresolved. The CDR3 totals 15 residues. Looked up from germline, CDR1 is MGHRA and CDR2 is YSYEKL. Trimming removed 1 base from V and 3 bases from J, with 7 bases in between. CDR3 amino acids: CASSQGYSYNSPLHF. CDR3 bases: TGCGCCAGCAGCCAAGGGTATAGCTATAATTCACCCCTCCACTTT.

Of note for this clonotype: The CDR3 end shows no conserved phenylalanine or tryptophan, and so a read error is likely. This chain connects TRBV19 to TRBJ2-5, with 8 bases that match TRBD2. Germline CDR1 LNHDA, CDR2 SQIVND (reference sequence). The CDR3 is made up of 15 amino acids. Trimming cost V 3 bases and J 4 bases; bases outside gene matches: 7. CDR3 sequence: CASSIFGLAGETQYL. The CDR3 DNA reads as TGTGCCAGTAGTATCTTTGGTCTAGCGGGAGAGACCCAGTACCTC.

CDR3 sequence: CASGSGGNQPQHF. The CDR3 region has the DNA TGTGCCAGCGGCAGCGGGGGCAATCAGCCCCAGCATTTT. The chain is built from TRBV5-6 and TRBJ1-5; no clear D. V dropped 7 bases and J dropped 2 bases, with 10 bases sitting between them. The CDR3 is 13 amino acids. Germline V gives CDR1 SGHDT, CDR2 YYEEEE.

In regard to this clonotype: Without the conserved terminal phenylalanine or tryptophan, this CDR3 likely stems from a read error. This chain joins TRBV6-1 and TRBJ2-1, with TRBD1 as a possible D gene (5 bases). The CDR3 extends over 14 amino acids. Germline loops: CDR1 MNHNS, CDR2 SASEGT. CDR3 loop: CAGSEGVTYNEQFS. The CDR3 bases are TGTGCCGGCAGTGAAGGGGTGACTTACAATGAGCAGTTCTCC.

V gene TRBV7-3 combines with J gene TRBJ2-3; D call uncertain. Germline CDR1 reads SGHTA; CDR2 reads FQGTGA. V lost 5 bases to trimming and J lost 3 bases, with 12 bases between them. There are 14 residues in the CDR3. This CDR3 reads CASSNSTRTDTQYF. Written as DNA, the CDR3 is TGTGCCAGCAGCAATTCTACCAGGACAGATACGCAGTATTTT.

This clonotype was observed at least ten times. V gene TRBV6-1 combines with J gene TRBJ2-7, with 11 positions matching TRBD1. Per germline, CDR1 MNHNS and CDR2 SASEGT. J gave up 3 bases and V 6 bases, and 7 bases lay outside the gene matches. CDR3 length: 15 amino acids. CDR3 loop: CASRSPGTGGYEQYF. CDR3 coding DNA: TGTGCCAGCAGATCGCCCGGGACAGGGGGCTACGAGCAGTACTTC.

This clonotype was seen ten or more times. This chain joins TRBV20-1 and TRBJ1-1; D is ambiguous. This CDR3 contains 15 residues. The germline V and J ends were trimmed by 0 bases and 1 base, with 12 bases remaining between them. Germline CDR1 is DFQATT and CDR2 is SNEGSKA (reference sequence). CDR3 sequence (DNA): TGCAGTGCTAGAGATCAGACGACTCGGAACACTGAAGCTTTCTTT. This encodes CSARDQTTRNTEAFF.

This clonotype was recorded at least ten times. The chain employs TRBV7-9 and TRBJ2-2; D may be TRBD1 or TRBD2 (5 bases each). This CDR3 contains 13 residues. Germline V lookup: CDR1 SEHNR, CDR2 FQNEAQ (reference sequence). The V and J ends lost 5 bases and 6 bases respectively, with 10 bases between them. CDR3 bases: TGTGCCAGCAGCCTGGGGACGGCCGGGGAGCTGTTTTTT. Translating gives CASSLGTAGELFF.

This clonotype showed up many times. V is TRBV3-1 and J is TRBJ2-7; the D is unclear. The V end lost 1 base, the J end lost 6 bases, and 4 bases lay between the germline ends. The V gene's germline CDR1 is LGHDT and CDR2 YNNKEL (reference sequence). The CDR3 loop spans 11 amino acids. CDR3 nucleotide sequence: TGTGCCAGCAGCCAAGTTGCCGAGCAGTACTTC. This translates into CASSQVAEQYF.

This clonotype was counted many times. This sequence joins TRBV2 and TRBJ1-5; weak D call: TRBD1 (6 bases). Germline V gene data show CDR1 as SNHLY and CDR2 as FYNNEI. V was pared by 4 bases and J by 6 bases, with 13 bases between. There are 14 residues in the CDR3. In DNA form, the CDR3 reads TGTGCCAGCAGTGCCCCAGGGGAGGGTCAGCCCCAGCATTTT. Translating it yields CASSAPGEGQPQHF. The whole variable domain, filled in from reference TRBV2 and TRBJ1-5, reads EPEVTQTPSHQVTQMGQEVILRCVPISNHLYFYWYRQILGQKVEFLVSFYNNEISEKSEIFDDQFSVERPDGSNFTLKIRSTKLEDSAMYFCASSAPGEGQPQHFGDGTRLSIL.

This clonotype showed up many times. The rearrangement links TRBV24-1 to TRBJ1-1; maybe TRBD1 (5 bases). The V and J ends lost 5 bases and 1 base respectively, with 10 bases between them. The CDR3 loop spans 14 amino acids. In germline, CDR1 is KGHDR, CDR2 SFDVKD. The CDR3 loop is CATSAEGPNTEAFF. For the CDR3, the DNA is TGTGCCACCAGTGCGGAGGGGCCGAACACTGAAGCTTTCTTT.

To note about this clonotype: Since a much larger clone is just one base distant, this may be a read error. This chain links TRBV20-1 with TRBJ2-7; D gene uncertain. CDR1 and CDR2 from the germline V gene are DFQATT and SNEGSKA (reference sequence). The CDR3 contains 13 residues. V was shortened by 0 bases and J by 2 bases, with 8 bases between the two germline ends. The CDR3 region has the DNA TGCAGTGCTAGAGATTCCAACCCCTACGAGCAGTACTTC. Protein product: CSARDSNPYEQYF.

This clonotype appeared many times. This chain's CDR3 is CASSLVPRQGGTEAFF. CDR3 DNA sequence: TGCGCCAGCAGCTTGGTACCGAGGCAGGGAGGGACTGAAGCTTTCTTT. The chain joins TRBV5-1 to TRBJ1-1, with D tentatively TRBD1 (5 bases). The CDR3 runs to 16 residues. Per the germline V gene, CDR1 is SGHRS and CDR2 is YFSETQ. Between the trimmed V and J ends, which lost 0 bases and 5 bases, there was a span of 17 bases.

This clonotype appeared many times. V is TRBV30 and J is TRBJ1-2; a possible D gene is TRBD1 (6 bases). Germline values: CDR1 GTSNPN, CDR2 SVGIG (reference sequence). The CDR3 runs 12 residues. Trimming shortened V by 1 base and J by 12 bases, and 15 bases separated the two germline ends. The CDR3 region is CAWSDGGRVNTF. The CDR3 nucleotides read TGTGCCTGGAGTGACGGGGGGCGCGTTAACACCTTC.

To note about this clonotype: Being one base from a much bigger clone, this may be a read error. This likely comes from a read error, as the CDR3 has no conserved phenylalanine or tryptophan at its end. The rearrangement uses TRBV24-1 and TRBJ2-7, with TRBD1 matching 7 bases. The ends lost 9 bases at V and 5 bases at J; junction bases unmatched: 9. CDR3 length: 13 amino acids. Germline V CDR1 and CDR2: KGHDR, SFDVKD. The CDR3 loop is CATARTGDHEQYL. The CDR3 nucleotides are TGTGCCACCGCTCGGACAGGCGATCACGAGCAGTACCTC.

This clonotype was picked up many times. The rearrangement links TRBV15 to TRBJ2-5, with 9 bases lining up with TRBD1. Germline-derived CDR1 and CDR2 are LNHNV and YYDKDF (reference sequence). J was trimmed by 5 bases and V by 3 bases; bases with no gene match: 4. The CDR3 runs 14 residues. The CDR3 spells CATSRGQGGETQYF. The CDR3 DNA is TGTGCCACCAGCAGGGGACAGGGCGGGGAGACCCAGTACTTC.

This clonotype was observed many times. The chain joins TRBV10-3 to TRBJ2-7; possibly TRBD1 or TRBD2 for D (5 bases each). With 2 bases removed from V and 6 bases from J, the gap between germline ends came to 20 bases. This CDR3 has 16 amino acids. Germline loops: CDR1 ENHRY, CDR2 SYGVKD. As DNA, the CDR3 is TGTGCCATCAGTGAGCCCTCGACGGGACGACTGCCCGAGCAGTACTTC. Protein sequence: CAISEPSTGRLPEQYF.

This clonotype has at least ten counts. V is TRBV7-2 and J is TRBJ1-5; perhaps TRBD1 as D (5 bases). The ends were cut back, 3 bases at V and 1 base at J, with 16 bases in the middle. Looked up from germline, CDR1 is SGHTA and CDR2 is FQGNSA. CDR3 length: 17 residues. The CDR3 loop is CASSFTAGAGSNQPQHF. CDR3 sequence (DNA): TGTGCCAGCAGCTTTACCGCTGGGGCAGGAAGCAATCAGCCCCAGCATTTT.

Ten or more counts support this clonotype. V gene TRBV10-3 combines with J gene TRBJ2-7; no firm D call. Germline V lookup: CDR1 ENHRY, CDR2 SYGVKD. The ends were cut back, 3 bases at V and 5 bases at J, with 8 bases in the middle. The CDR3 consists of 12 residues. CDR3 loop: CAISEHLDEQYF. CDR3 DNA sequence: TGTGCCATCAGTGAACACCTTGACGAGCAGTACTTC.

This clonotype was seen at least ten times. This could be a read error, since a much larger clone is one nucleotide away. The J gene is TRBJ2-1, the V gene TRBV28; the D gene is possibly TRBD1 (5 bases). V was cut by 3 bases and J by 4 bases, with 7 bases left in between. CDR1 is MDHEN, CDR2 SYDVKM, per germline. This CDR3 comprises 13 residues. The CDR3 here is CASSFQGYNEQFF. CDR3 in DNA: TGTGCCAGCAGTTTTCAGGGTTACAATGAGCAGTTCTTC.

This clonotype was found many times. As DNA, the CDR3 is TGTGCCAGCAGTGAGCTAGAGGGCCCGGACATTCAGTACTTC. Its translation is CASSELEGPDIQYF. J is TRBJ2-4 and V is TRBV2; possibly TRBD2 for D (5 bases). Looked up from germline, CDR1 is SNHLY and CDR2 is FYNNEI. Trimming stripped 3 bases from V and 8 bases from J, with 14 bases between. CDR3 size: 14 residues. The full variable domain, completed using reference TRBV2 and TRBJ2-4, is EPEVTQTPSHQVTQMGQEVILRCVPISNHLYFYWYRQILGQKVEFLVSFYNNEISEKSEIFDDQFSVERPDGSNFTLKIRSTKLEDSAMYFCASSELEGPDIQYFGAGTRLSVL.

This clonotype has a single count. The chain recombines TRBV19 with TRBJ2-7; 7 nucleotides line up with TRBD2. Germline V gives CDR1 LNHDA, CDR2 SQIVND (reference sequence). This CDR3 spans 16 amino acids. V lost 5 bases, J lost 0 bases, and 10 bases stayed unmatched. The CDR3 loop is CASSPAGPPGSYEQYF. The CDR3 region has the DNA TGTGCCAGTAGTCCAGCGGGACCCCCAGGCTCCTACGAGCAGTACTTC.